This TCR beta chain is from a study of shared clonotypes between healthy human individuals. General study results and limits: Among non-shared clonotypes, generation probabilities were lower than among those shared by all four donors. Richness estimates generally favored naive over memory subsets.

This clone is a singleton in its sample. Its antigen is as yet unknown. V was clipped by 6 bases and J by 7 bases; unmatched bases: 8. Germline loops: CDR1 SEHNR, CDR2 FQNEAQ (reference sequence). This CDR3 is 16 amino acids long. The test was conducted at deep level. On sorted subsets, replicate PCRs used 150 to 250 ng DNA, or around 30,000 T cell genomes. Assay used: immunoSEQ multiplex PCR; TCRdb lists only in-frame clones, some missing. The sample has some 1,400,000 clones, around 97% seen once. The clonotype comes from a man aged 25 to 40 in good health. What was sequenced was naive CD4+ T cells sorted from blood. Noted subset: CD45RA+ positively selected. This sequence joins TRBV7-9 and TRBJ2-1; 14 bases line up with TRBD2. The CDR3 DNA sequence: TGTGCCAGCAGTAATACCGGGACTAGCGGGAGAAATGAGCAGTTCTTC. Amino acid sequence: CASSNTGTSGRNEQFF.